This paragraph covers one T cell receptor beta chain sequence. The data derive from a study of blood T cell repertoires in COVID-19. Trimming took 5 bases from V and 14 from J, leaving 18 bases between them. Germline CDR1 reads LNHDA; CDR2 reads SQIVND (reference sequence). The CDR3 runs to 13 residues. Clones were read by immunoSEQ multiplex PCR, and TCRdb kept only the in-frame ones, dropping some. The sample includes about 100,000 clones, 80% to 90% seen only once; the top ten take 1.7%. The TCR originated in an elderly man with acute or convalescent COVID-19. This chain joins TRBV19 and TRBJ1-4; TRBD1 is a possible D gene (6 bases). Source material: peripheral blood. CDR3 sequence: CASSSIPQGNLFF. CDR3 bases: TGTGCCAGTAGTTCTATCCCCCAGGGGAACCTGTTTTTT.